One sample yielded the 27 T cell receptor beta chains listed below, sequenced in a study of CD8 T cells in Susac syndrome. Reverse transcription of about 0.5 to 1 ug RNA was carried out with random hexamers. MiXCR, run by TCRdb on the immunoSEQ multiplex PCR reads, gives a single entry per CDR3 protein. The sample has roughly 200,000 distinct CDR3 sequences; approximately 96% are singletons. Sequencing was done on a sample of CD8+ T cells from PBMCs. These receptor sequences come from a human donor with multiple sclerosis.

The V and J genes are TRBV7-2 and TRBJ1-5, with unresolved D. V lost 0 bases, J lost 7 bases, and 13 bases lay in between. CDR3 length equals 15 residues. The V gene's germline CDR1 is SGHTA and CDR2 FQGNSA. DNA for the CDR3: TGTGCCAGCAGCTTAGCGCCCGGGAGGCACCAGCCCCAGCATTTT. Amino acid sequence: CASSLAPGRHQPQHF.

This chain links TRBV29-1 with TRBJ2-7; D is perhaps TRBD1 (5 bases). V lost 6 bases to trimming and J lost 0 bases, with 15 bases between them. The germline V gene encodes CDR1 SQVTM and CDR2 ANQGSEA. This CDR3 region has 14 residues. The CDR3 sequence: CSVEKTGSSYEQYF. CDR3 nucleotides: TGCAGCGTCGAAAAAACAGGTAGCTCCTACGAGCAGTACTTC.

The rearrangement joins TRBV5-6 to TRBJ1-2; D not resolved. The germline gives CDR1 SGHDT, CDR2 YYEEEE. The CDR3 spans 14 residues. The V end was cut by 0 bases, the J end by 5 bases, with 11 bases between. The CDR3: CASSLAMAEYGYTF. The CDR3 bases are TGTGCCAGCAGCTTGGCCATGGCAGAATATGGCTACACCTTC.

V usage is TRBV29-1 and J usage is TRBJ2-3, with 11 bases lining up with TRBD1. CDR3 length: 13 residues. CDR1 is SQVTM and CDR2 is ANQGSEA in the germline V gene. Trimming removed 7 bases from V and 4 bases from J; junction bases left unmatched: 4. The CDR3 loop reads CSARTGGSDTQYF. The CDR3, as DNA: TGCAGCGCAAGGACAGGGGGCTCAGATACGCAGTATTTT.

The chain combines TRBV7-9 with TRBJ1-4; 9 bases fit TRBD1. V lost 4 bases, J lost 6 bases, and 6 bases stayed unmatched. The germline gives CDR1 SEHNR, CDR2 FQNEAQ (reference sequence). The CDR3 loop spans 15 amino acids. The CDR3: CASSSGDRDHEKLFF. The CDR3 coding sequence is TGTGCCAGCAGCTCAGGGGACAGGGACCATGAAAAACTGTTTTTT.

The chain employs TRBV9 and TRBJ1-1, with 7 nucleotides matching TRBD1. J gave up 4 bases and V 3 bases, and 6 bases lay outside the gene matches. The CDR3 consists of 14 residues. Per germline, CDR1 SGDLS and CDR2 YYNGEE. This CDR3 reads CASSAGGATTEAFF. The CDR3 region has the DNA TGTGCCAGCAGCGCAGGGGGGGCGACCACTGAAGCTTTCTTT.

This chain uses TRBV2 with TRBJ2-7; D possibly corresponds to TRBD2 (5 bases). Trimming stripped 8 bases from V and 2 bases from J, with 10 bases between. The CDR3 totals 12 residues. The germline gives CDR1 SNHLY, CDR2 FYNNEI. Written as DNA, the CDR3 is TGTGCCAGCCACGAGGGTCCCTACGAGCAGTACTTC. Protein product: CASHEGPYEQYF. Full variable domain (rest looked up from reference TRBV2 and TRBJ2-7): EPEVTQTPSHQVTQMGQEVILRCVPISNHLYFYWYRQILGQKVEFLVSFYNNEISEKSEIFDDQFSVERPDGSNFTLKIRSTKLEDSAMYFCASHEGPYEQYFGPGTRLTVT.

This chain connects TRBV9 to TRBJ2-7, with D perhaps TRBD1 or TRBD2 (5 bases each). Germline CDR1 is SGDLS and CDR2 is YYNGEE. This CDR3 has 15 residues. The germline V and J ends were trimmed by 0 bases and 6 bases, with 16 bases remaining between them. The CDR3 nucleotides are TGTGCCAGCAGCGTAGACAGGAGGTCTGACGGCGAGCAGTACTTC. Translated: CASSVDRRSDGEQYF.

This clonotype was observed a single time. This chain connects TRBV20-1 to TRBJ2-7, with 8 bases fitting TRBD1. The CDR3 runs 14 residues. J gave up 6 bases and V 5 bases, and 12 bases lay outside the gene matches. CDR1 is DFQATT, CDR2 SNEGSKA, per germline (reference sequence). In nucleotides, the CDR3 is TGCAGTGCTGGCCGGCAGGGGGCAATAGGCGAGCAGTACTTC. This codes for CSAGRQGAIGEQYF.

The rearrangement joins TRBV5-6 to TRBJ2-3, with D possibly TRBD1 on 5 matching bases. CDR3 length: 16 residues. The germline V gene has CDR1 SGHDT and CDR2 YYEEEE. The germline V and J ends were trimmed by 4 bases and 6 bases, with 21 bases remaining between them. CDR3 in DNA: TGTGCCAGCAGCCCTCGGGCAGGGATGTCGTCCGATACGCAGTATTTT. Residues: CASSPRAGMSSDTQYF.

The V gene is TRBV28, the J gene TRBJ1-1; TRBD1 is a possible D gene (5 bases). CDR3 size: 14 residues. Trimming stripped 3 bases from V and 6 bases from J, with 14 bases between. Germline-derived CDR1 and CDR2 are MDHEN and SYDVKM. In DNA form, the CDR3 reads TGTGCCAGCAGTTTTCTGACCCAGGGTGCTGAAGCTTTCTTT. Protein sequence: CASSFLTQGAEAFF. The whole variable domain, remainder taken from reference TRBV28 and TRBJ1-1, is DVKVTQSSRYLVKRTGEKVFLECVQDMDHENMFWYRQDPGLGLRLIYFSYDVKMKEKGDIPEGYSVSREKKERFSLILESASTNQTSMYLCASSFLTQGAEAFFGQGTRLTVV.

The chain combines TRBV5-6 with TRBJ2-3, with D tentatively TRBD1 or TRBD2 (5 bases each). Germline V gene data show CDR1 as SGHDT and CDR2 as YYEEEE. CDR3 size: 14 residues. V lost 5 bases and J 1 base, leaving 11 bases between the germline ends. The CDR3 is CASRRGVRTDTQYF. CDR3 coding DNA: TGTGCCAGCAGGAGGGGAGTGCGCACAGATACGCAGTATTTT.

The V call is TRBV6-2 or TRBV6-3, the J call TRBJ2-1, with 10 bases identical to TRBD2. The germline V gene has CDR1 MNHEY and CDR2 SVGEGT. CDR3 length: 14 amino acids. V lost 5 bases, J lost 10 bases, and 8 bases stayed unmatched. The CDR3 sequence is CASSTGTSVREQFF. Written as DNA, the CDR3 is TGTGCCAGCAGTACGGGGACTAGCGTACGGGAGCAGTTCTTC.

The chain recombines TRBV29-1 with TRBJ2-3; 7 bases match TRBD2. The germline V gene encodes CDR1 SQVTM and CDR2 ANQGSEA. The J segment lost 4 bases and the V segment lost 4 bases, leaving 11 bases of the junction unmatched. The CDR3 has 15 residues. In DNA form, the CDR3 reads TGCAGCGTTGTTGGGGCGGGAGCGAGTCCAGATACGCAGTATTTT. This codes for CSVVGAGASPDTQYF.

J is TRBJ2-3 and V is TRBV7-2, with D unclear. The CDR3 contains 17 residues. V gave up 5 bases and J gave up 2 bases, with 20 bases separating them. CDR1 SGHTA and CDR2 FQGNSA come from the germline V gene. CDR3 DNA sequence: TGTGCCAGCAGCGTCGCGCCGGCCTGGGTCCACACAGATACGCAGTATTTT. As protein: CASSVAPAWVHTDTQYF. Based on the CDR3 plus reference TRBV7-2 and TRBJ2-3, the full variable domain is GAGVSQSPSNKVTEKGKDVELRCDPISGHTALYWYRQSLGQGLEFLIYFQGNSAPDKSGLPSDRFSAERTGGSVSTLTIQRTQQEDSAVYLCASSVAPAWVHTDTQYFGPGTRLTVL.

J is TRBJ2-7 and V is TRBV25-1; TRBD1 might be the D (6 bases). CDR1 and CDR2 (germline): MGHDK, SYGVNS. This CDR3 is built from 14 residues. The V end was cut by 4 bases, the J end by 3 bases, with 13 bases between. CDR3 bases: TGTGCCAGCAGTGGAGGCAGGGGTGGCTACGAGCAGTACTTC. Residues: CASSGGRGGYEQYF.

The chain couples TRBV20-1 to TRBJ2-7, with 8 bases lining up with TRBD1. Germline V gives CDR1 DFQATT, CDR2 SNEGSKA (reference sequence). V lost 6 bases to trimming and J lost 3 bases; unmatched junction nucleotides: 7. CDR3 size: 13 residues. The CDR3 region is CSARRTGYYEQYF. The CDR3, as DNA: TGCAGTGCCCGGCGGACAGGGTACTACGAGCAGTACTTC.

The J gene is TRBJ2-7, the V gene TRBV5-1; 12 nucleotides match TRBD2. The CDR3 has 15 residues. Germline V gene data show CDR1 as SGHRS and CDR2 as YFSETQ. V was pared by 2 bases and J by 6 bases, with 6 bases of the junction left unmatched. CDR3 protein: CASSFRLAGAGEQYF. The CDR3 coding sequence is TGCGCCAGCAGCTTTAGACTAGCGGGAGCCGGCGAGCAGTACTTC.

The CDR3 loop is CASSHNSLQETQYF. The DNA for the CDR3 is TGTGCCAGCTCACACAATAGCTTGCAAGAGACCCAGTACTTC. The J gene is TRBJ2-5, the V gene TRBV18; D call uncertain. V lost 4 bases, J lost 2 bases, and 11 bases lay in between. The germline gives CDR1 KGHSH, CDR2 LQKENI. This CDR3 contains 14 residues. The full variable domain, completed using reference TRBV18 and TRBJ2-5, is NAGVMQNPRHLVRRRGQEARLRCSPMKGHSHVYWYRQLPEEGLKFMVYLQKENIIDESGMPKERFSAEFPKEGPSILRIQQVVRGDSAAYFCASSHNSLQETQYFGPGTRLLVL.

This sequence joins TRBV28 and TRBJ2-1; D gene unclear. V was trimmed by 9 bases and J by 6 bases, leaving 9 bases between them. CDR3 length equals 11 residues. Germline V gives CDR1 MDHEN, CDR2 SYDVKM. The CDR3 is CASDLGNEQFF. CDR3 DNA sequence: TGTGCCAGTGACCTCGGCAATGAGCAGTTCTTC.

The rearrangement links TRBV28 to TRBJ2-4, with D maybe TRBD1 (5 bases). This CDR3 is built from 14 residues. Germline values: CDR1 MDHEN, CDR2 SYDVKM. Trimming took off 5 bases at V and 9 bases at J, with 17 bases between the two ends. The CDR3 DNA follows: TGTGCCAGCAGTCCGATCAGCGAAAGGGGCATTCAGTACTTC. Protein sequence: CASSPISERGIQYF.

This CDR3 reads CASSMVPIEQYF. In nucleotides, the CDR3 is TGTGCCAGCAGCATGGTCCCGATCGAGCAGTACTTC. The rearrangement uses TRBV11-1 and TRBJ2-7; D unclear. With 5 bases removed from V and 6 bases from J, the gap between germline ends came to 11 bases. CDR3 length equals 12 residues. The germline V gene encodes CDR1 SGHAT and CDR2 FQDESV (reference sequence).

This chain connects TRBV4-2 to TRBJ2-7; D not certain. Germline V CDR1 and CDR2: LGHNA, YNFKEQ. Between the trimmed V and J ends, which lost 0 bases and 2 bases, there was a span of 14 bases. The CDR3 extends over 16 amino acids. The CDR3 loop reads CASSQDYRGTTYEQYF. CDR3 DNA sequence: TGTGCCAGCAGCCAAGATTATCGTGGCACTACCTACGAGCAGTACTTC.

This sequence joins TRBV20-1 and TRBJ1-2, with D possibly TRBD1 on 5 matching bases. V was shortened by 7 bases and J by 4 bases, with 13 bases between the two germline ends. The CDR3 has 12 residues. Looked up from germline, CDR1 is DFQATT and CDR2 is SNEGSKA (reference sequence). CDR3 nucleotides: TGCAGTGTAGGGGCTTCAGTCTATGGCTACACCTTC. This gives the protein CSVGASVYGYTF.

The V gene is TRBV27, the J gene TRBJ1-2; D may be TRBD1 (5 bases). V was clipped by 0 bases and J by 8 bases, with 10 bases between them. Germline CDR1 and CDR2: MNHEY and SMNVEV (reference sequence). The CDR3 is 13 amino acids. CDR3 amino acids: CASSLSAGKGYTF. CDR3 DNA: TGTGCCAGCAGTTTATCGGCAGGGAAGGGCTACACCTTC.

The chain has TRBV27 and TRBJ2-7; D may correspond to TRBD1 or TRBD2 (5 bases each). Trimming took 3 bases from V and 0 from J, leaving 12 bases between them. Germline CDR1 reads MNHEY; CDR2 reads SMNVEV (reference sequence). The CDR3 contains 15 residues. DNA of the CDR3: TGTGCCAGCAGTTTGAGGGGTTGGGTCTCCTACGAGCAGTACTTC. This gives the protein CASSLRGWVSYEQYF.

As regards this clonotype: At one boundary the junction diverges from the germline segment, which might be a read error. The chain joins TRBV29-1 to TRBJ2-7; TRBD2 might be the D (5 bases). The V gene's germline CDR1 is SQVTM and CDR2 ANQGSEA. The CDR3 runs to 11 residues. CDR3 nucleotide sequence: TGCAGCGCTGAAAGGGAGAACGAGCAGTACTTC. Protein sequence: CSAERENEQYF.